Detailed here is one TCR beta chain. This sample is part of a study of brain metastases from non-small cell lung cancer. The CDR3 consists of 14 residues. The germline V gene has CDR1 SGHTA and CDR2 FQGNSA. V lost 2 bases to trimming and J lost 7 bases, with 11 bases between them. Here immunoSEQ multiplex PCR was the method, and the copy in TCRdb shows in-frame clones only, minus some. This sample carries some 4,400 clones, about 80% of them seen once, and the ten largest clones take about 6%. This chain joins TRBV7-2 and TRBJ2-2; D perhaps matches TRBD2 (5 bases). Sequencing used tumor-adjacent normal tissue. The receptor was derived from a donor at least 40 years old with non-small cell lung cancer. The CDR3: CASSLRGFGGELFF. For the CDR3, the DNA is TGTGCCAGCAGCTTACGGGGTTTCGGCGGGGAGCTGTTTTTT.